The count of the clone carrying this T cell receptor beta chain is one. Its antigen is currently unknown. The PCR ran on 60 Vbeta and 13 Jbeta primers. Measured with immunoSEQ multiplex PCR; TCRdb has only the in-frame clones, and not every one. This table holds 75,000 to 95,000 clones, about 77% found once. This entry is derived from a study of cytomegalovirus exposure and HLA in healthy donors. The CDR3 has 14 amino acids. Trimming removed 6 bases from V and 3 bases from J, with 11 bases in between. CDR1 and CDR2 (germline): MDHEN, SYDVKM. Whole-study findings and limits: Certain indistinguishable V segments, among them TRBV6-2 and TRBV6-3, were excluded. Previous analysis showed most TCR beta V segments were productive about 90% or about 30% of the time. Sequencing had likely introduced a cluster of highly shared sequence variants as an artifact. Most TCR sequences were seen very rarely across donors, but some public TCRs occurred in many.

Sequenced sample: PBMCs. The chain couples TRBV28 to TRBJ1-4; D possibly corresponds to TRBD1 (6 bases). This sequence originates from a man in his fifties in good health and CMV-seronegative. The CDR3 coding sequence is TGTGCCAGCAGGAACAGGGCAGCTAATGAAAAACTGTTTTTT. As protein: CASRNRAANEKLFF.